The 7 T cell receptor beta chains in this list originate from one sample, sequenced in a study of shared clonotypes between healthy human individuals. TCRdb keeps only in-frame clones here, not all; method: immunoSEQ multiplex PCR. The data show 300,000 to 400,000 clones, roughly 84% seen once. Sample: memory CD8+ T cells sorted from blood. The sample's subset: CD45RO+ cells pooled with CCR7-negative TemRA cells. The receptors come from a man younger than 30 in good health.

For the CDR3, the DNA is TGTGCCAGCAGTGAAATGACTAGCGAGTACACAGATACGCAGTATTTT. Protein product: CASSEMTSEYTDTQYF. The chain links TRBV2 to TRBJ2-3, with TRBD2 matching 8 bases. The CDR3 runs to 16 residues. CDR1 SNHLY and CDR2 FYNNEI come from the germline V gene. Trimming took 2 bases from V and 2 from J; bases not matched to a gene: 6.

The chain is built from TRBV19 and TRBJ2-7; TRBD2 is a possible D gene (7 bases). CDR3 length: 14 residues. V was clipped by 3 bases and J by 4 bases, with 13 bases between them. Germline CDR1 and CDR2: LNHDA and SQIVND (reference sequence). CDR3 sequence (DNA): TGTGCCAGTAGTATTGGCGGGGGCGCGTACGAGCAGTACTTC. Amino acids: CASSIGGGAYEQYF.

The CDR3 DNA is TGTGCCAGCAGTTACTCGAATACAGGGGACGAGCAGTACTTC. Protein product: CASSYSNTGDEQYF. The chain combines TRBV6-5 with TRBJ2-7; 7 bases fit TRBD1. The CDR3 totals 14 residues. Trimming cost V 0 bases and J 5 bases; bases outside gene matches: 4. Germline V CDR1 and CDR2: MNHEY, SVGAGI.

V gene TRBV2 combines with J gene TRBJ1-2; possibly TRBD1 for D (5 bases). V was clipped by 2 bases and J by 6 bases, with 7 bases between them. CDR3 size: 12 residues. In germline, CDR1 is SNHLY, CDR2 FYNNEI. In DNA, the CDR3 is TGTGCCAGCAGTGAAAGGGGACATGGCTACACCTTC. This sequence encodes CASSERGHGYTF.

The V and J genes are TRBV6-5 and TRBJ2-2; D call uncertain. CDR3 length: 16 residues. Trimming pared 0 bases from V and 1 base from J, leaving 9 bases between. Looked up from germline, CDR1 is MNHEY and CDR2 is SVGAGI. The CDR3 reads CASSYSMAGNTGELFF. CDR3 in DNA: TGTGCCAGCAGTTACTCGATGGCAGGGAACACCGGGGAGCTGTTTTTT.

This sequence joins TRBV30 and TRBJ2-5, with D possibly matching TRBD1 (6 bases). The CDR3 is 16 residues long. Trimming took off 3 bases at V and 5 bases at J, with 22 bases between the two ends. Germline assignment: CDR1 GTSNPN and CDR2 SVGIG (reference sequence). This chain's CDR3 is CAWSAWRDTGLETQYF. The CDR3 DNA reads TGTGCCTGGAGCGCTTGGCGCGATACAGGGCTCGAGACCCAGTACTTC.

The rearrangement joins TRBV28 to TRBJ1-1, with 9 bases identical to TRBD1. The ends lost 6 bases at V and 4 bases at J; junction bases unmatched: 9. The germline gives CDR1 MDHEN, CDR2 SYDVKM. This CDR3 comprises 15 residues. The CDR3 DNA sequence: TGTGCCAGCAGGGAACAGGGGGCAGGAGGCACTGAAGCTTTCTTT. This translates into CASREQGAGGTEAFF.